A selection of T cell receptor beta chains follows, all from one sample in a study of cytomegalovirus exposure and HLA in healthy donors. The method was immunoSEQ multiplex PCR; TCRdb's version includes in-frame clones alone and lacks a portion of them. Among over 120,000 clones listed, roughly four fifths were seen once. Source material: PBMCs. The receptors were gathered from a man younger than 45 in good health and CMV-seropositive. Each CDR3 is given with its conserved first and last residue. The D gene is left open where the match is weak. Clone size is shown for a subset of rows, as once, few, many or a class of expanded clone.

once	TRBJ1-5	NA	TRBV7-9	TGTGCCAGCAGCTTTGGTGCCGTCCGGGGCAATCAGCCCCAGCATTTT	CASSFGAVRGNQPQHF
NA	TRBJ1-2	NA	TRBV18	TGTGCCAGCTCACCCCCCGCCTACAGGGTCGGTGGCTACACCTTC	CASSPPAYRVGGYTF
NA	TRBJ2-3	NA	TRBV7-2	TGTGCCAGCAGCCCCCAGGGAACTGGGACAGATACGCAGTATTTT	CASSPQGTGTDTQYF
NA	TRBJ2-5	NA	TRBV19	TGTGCCAGTAGGACCTCGACAGGGGAGGGTGAGACCCAGTACTTC	CASRTSTGEGETQYF
NA	TRBJ1-6	NA	TRBV10-3	TGTGCCATCAGTGAGCTGGAGGGTTCACCCCTCCACTTT	CAISELEGSPLHF
NA	TRBJ2-5	TRBD2	TRBV5-1	TGCGCCAGCAGCCCGGGACTAGCGGGAGTAGAGACCCAGTACTTC	CASSPGLAGVETQYF
NA	TRBJ2-1	TRBD2	TRBV13	TGTGCCAGCAGCCAGACGAGCGGGGGGCGGAATGAGCAGTTCTTC	CASSQTSGGRNEQFF
once	TRBJ2-6	NA	TRBV30	TGTGCCTGGAGTGGAGGGTCAGGGGCCAACGTCCTGACTTTC	CAWSGGSGANVLTF
NA	TRBJ2-3	NA	TRBV25-1	TGTGCCAGCAGTGAACCAGGCACAGATACGCAGTATTTT	CASSEPGTDTQYF
NA	TRBJ1-2	NA	TRBV10-2	TGCGCCAGCAGTGAGAACGGGAGAAACTATGGCTACACCTTC	CASSENGRNYGYTF
NA	TRBJ2-3	NA	TRBV5-4	TGTGCCAGCAGCGGGCTAGCCACCACAGATACGCAGTATTTT	CASSGLATTDTQYF
few	TRBJ1-4	NA	TRBV19	TGTGCCAGCACCCCCCAAACCGGCGGGGGACTGTTTTTT	CASTPQTGGGLFF
NA	TRBJ2-1	NA	TRBV27	TGTGCCAGCAGTGACACAGTGAGCTCCTACAATGAGCAGTTCTTC	CASSDTVSSYNEQFF
NA	TRBJ2-7	NA	TRBV7-9	TGTGCCAGCGGAAACAGGGAATACGAGCAGTACTTC	CASGNREYEQYF
once	TRBJ2-3	TRBD1	TRBV5-1	TGCGCCAGCAGCTTGGCGGGACAGGGGGATACGCAGTATTTT	CASSLAGQGDTQYF
NA	TRBJ2-1	TRBD2	TRBV9	TGTGCCAGCAGCGGTAGCGGGGGGAGGCATGAGCAGTTCTTC	CASSGSGGRHEQFF
few	TRBJ2-1	NA	TRBV7-2	TGTGCCAGCAGCTTTCAGGGGAACAATGAGCAGTTCTTC	CASSFQGNNEQFF
NA	TRBJ1-1	NA	TRBV12-5	TGTGCTAGTGGTTTGGTCAATCAGGGTAGGGGCACTGAAGCTTTCTTT	CASGLVNQGRGTEAFF
NA	TRBJ2-7	NA	TRBV5-5	TGTGCCAGCAGCTTGTCGGACTCAACGTACGAGCAGTACTTC	CASSLSDSTYEQYF
NA	TRBJ2-7	TRBD1	TRBV28	TGTGCCAGCAGTTTCTCGGACAGGGTATCCCAGCAGTACTTC	CASSFSDRVSQQYF
NA	TRBJ2-5	TRBD2	TRBV5-1	TGCGCCAGCAGCAGGGGACTAGCGGGAGTTCAACAAGAGACCCAGTACTTC	CASSRGLAGVQQETQYF
NA	TRBJ2-4	NA	TRBV5-8	TGTGCCAGCAGCCGGACAGGAGGGGAGAAAAACATTCAGTACTTC	CASSRTGGEKNIQYF
NA	TRBJ2-2	TRBD2	TRBV14	TGTGCCAGCAGCCAGCCGGGACTAGCGTATACCGGGGAGCTGTTTTTT	CASSQPGLAYTGELFF
NA	TRBJ2-7	TRBD2	TRBV28	TGTGCCAGCAGCGAACCCCGAGGACCCGGGAGGAACGAGCAGTACTTC	CASSEPRGPGRNEQYF
NA	TRBJ1-5	TRBD1	TRBV11-2	TGTGCCAGCAGTGGGCAGGGGGAAGGGCCCCAGCATTTT	CASSGQGEGPQHF
NA	TRBJ2-7	TRBD2	TRBV4-2	TGTGCCAGCAGCCAAGATCGCGCGGGAGTAGGGGAGCAGTACTTC	CASSQDRAGVGEQYF
few	TRBJ2-1	TRBD2	TRBV7-9	TGTTCCAGCAGCTTAGATGGACTAGCGGGAGGGTCCTACAATGAGCAGTTCTTC	CSSSLDGLAGGSYNEQFF
NA	TRBJ1-3	NA	TRBV19	TGTGCCAGTAGTAAGCTCTCCCAGAGGGCTGGAAACACCATATATTTT	CASSKLSQRAGNTIYF
few	TRBJ1-3	NA	TRBV2	TGTGCCAGCAGTGCCTCAGGGGTAGGTGGAAACACCATATATTTT	CASSASGVGGNTIYF
once	TRBJ2-1	NA	TRBV10-3	TGTGCCATCAAGCCCCCGAAGTTCTTC	CAIKPPKFF
NA	TRBJ2-1	TRBD2	TRBV29-1	TGCAGCGGGTGGACTAGCGGGGGGCATGAGCAGTTCTTC	CSGWTSGGHEQFF
NA	TRBJ2-5	NA	TRBV2	TGTGCCAGCAGCTTCAGGGTTGAGACCCAGTACTTC	CASSFRVETQYF
once	TRBJ1-3	NA	TRBV21-1	TGTGCCAGCAGCAAAGGGTTCCGGGTTAGTGGAAACACCATATATTTT	CASSKGFRVSGNTIYF
NA	TRBJ2-7	TRBD2	TRBV19	TGTGCCAGTAGTTCGGGAGGGACTAGCGGGAGCTTCACCTACGAGCAGTACTTC	CASSSGGTSGSFTYEQYF
NA	TRBJ2-5	NA	TRBV2	TGTGCCAGCGTACCGGGACTGAGACAAGAGACCCAGTACTTC	CASVPGLRQETQYF
NA	TRBJ2-3	TRBD2	TRBV2	TGTGCCAGCAGGCGGACTAGCGGGAGCGCGGATACGCAGTATTTT	CASRRTSGSADTQYF
NA	TRBJ2-3	TRBD1	TRBV15	TGTGCCACCAGCAGAGATCCAGGGGGAAGCACAGATACGCAGTATTTT	CATSRDPGGSTDTQYF
NA	TRBJ2-1	NA	TRBV27	TGTGCCAGCCCCCACCAGGCCTCCAATGAGCAGTTCTTC	CASPHQASNEQFF
NA	TRBJ2-3	NA	TRBV2	TGTGCCAGCAGTGAACGGAGTCGGGCAGATACGCAGTATTTT	CASSERSRADTQYF
NA	TRBJ2-7	NA	TRBV28	TGTGCCAGCAGTTTATTACAGGGCTCCCTCTACGAGCAGTACTTC	CASSLLQGSLYEQYF
NA	TRBJ2-3	NA	TRBV7-9	TGTGCCAGCAGTTTCGGACTAACCACAGATACGCAGTATTTT	CASSFGLTTDTQYF
once	TRBJ1-4	NA	TRBV5-5	TGTGCCAGCAGCTTGTTCGGGTCCACTAATGAAAAACTGTTTTTT	CASSLFGSTNEKLFF
NA	TRBJ2-7	TRBD1	TRBV7-2	TGTGCCAGCAGCCTGACAGGGGGTGGCTACGAGCAGTACTTC	CASSLTGGGYEQYF
NA	TRBJ2-2	TRBD2	TRBV20-1	TGCAGTGCGGCGGGGGCCGGGGAGCTGTTTTTT	CSAAGAGELFF